Below are 21 T cell receptor beta chains sequenced from a single sample in a study of T cell responses to AZD1222 COVID-19 vaccine. Some clones are missing from TCRdb's copy, which holds only in-frame ones; the method was immunoSEQ multiplex PCR. The data show fewer than 100,000 clones, with around 84% seen just once and about 13% held by the top ten. This specimen consisted of peripheral blood, obtained on day 0 of AZD1222 vaccination. The receptors originated from an adult in good health.

The V call is TRBV28, the J call TRBJ2-2; TRBD1 matches 7 bases. CDR3 size: 15 residues. CDR1 is MDHEN and CDR2 is SYDVKM in the germline V gene. The ends lost 6 bases at V and 2 bases at J; junction bases unmatched: 6. CDR3 sequence reads: CASRLDRINTGELFF. The CDR3 region has the DNA TGTGCCAGCAGACTGGACAGGATTAACACCGGGGAGCTGTTTTTT.

The chain is built from TRBV7-2 and TRBJ1-2; tentative D call: TRBD1 (5 bases). Germline CDR1 is SGHTA and CDR2 is FQGNSA. Trimming took off 1 base at V and 7 bases at J, with 13 bases between the two ends. The length of the CDR3 is 14 residues. The CDR3 loop reads CASSLGTYSPGYTF. The CDR3 DNA reads as TGTGCCAGCAGCTTAGGGACATACTCGCCTGGCTACACCTTC.

This chain joins TRBV6-5 and TRBJ2-7; the D gene could be TRBD1 or TRBD2 (5 bases each). CDR1 MNHEY and CDR2 SVGAGI come from the germline V gene. The V and J ends lost 2 bases and 4 bases respectively, with 15 bases between them. CDR3 length: 15 amino acids. CDR3: CASSYLASWGYEQYF. The CDR3 DNA sequence: TGTGCCAGCAGTTACCTGGCCTCCTGGGGGTACGAGCAGTACTTC.

The chain is built from TRBV6-2 or TRBV6-3 and TRBJ2-7; TRBD1 matches 7 bases. After removal of 5 bases from V and 3 bases from J, the junction contained 10 bases not matched to a gene. CDR1 MNHEY and CDR2 SVGEGT come from the germline V gene. This CDR3 contains 15 residues. CDR3 nucleotides: TGTGCCAGCAGTCGTTCCGGGACAGCTAACTACGAGCAGTACTTC. Translation: CASSRSGTANYEQYF.

This clone was detected only once. This chain connects TRBV24-1 to TRBJ1-1, with no clear D. This CDR3 contains 13 residues. CDR1 and CDR2 (germline): KGHDR, SFDVKD. Trimming cost V 5 bases and J 1 base, with 7 bases left between them. CDR3 DNA sequence: TGTGCCACCAGTGGGCACCAGAACACTGAAGCTTTCTTT. Amino acids: CATSGHQNTEAFF.

This clone was detected only once. This chain uses TRBV23-1 with TRBJ2-3, with TRBD1 identical over 10 bases. TRBV23-1 is classed as an ORF, of uncertain function. The V gene end was trimmed by 4 bases and the J gene end by 3 bases; junction bases not matched to a gene: 10. This CDR3 has 17 residues. CDR3 amino acids: CASSPSPGQGRTDTQYF. For the CDR3, the DNA is TGCGCCAGCAGTCCGAGCCCGGGACAGGGGAGGACAGATACGCAGTATTTT.

The rearrangement joins TRBV9 to TRBJ2-5; 10 nucleotides line up with TRBD2. The CDR3 totals 18 residues. CDR1 and CDR2 (germline): SGDLS, YYNGEE. After removal of 4 bases from V and 1 base from J, the junction contained 13 bases not matched to a gene. CDR3 in DNA: TGTGCCAGCAGCACCCACTACGCGGGACTAGCGAGCCAAGAGACCCAGTACTTC. It codes for CASSTHYAGLASQETQYF.

This clone was observed a single time. This chain connects TRBV4-3 to TRBJ2-7; the D gene is possibly TRBD1 (5 bases). Looked up from germline, CDR1 is LGHNA and CDR2 is YSLEER. The CDR3 loop spans 14 amino acids. V was cut by 5 bases and J by 7 bases, with 18 bases left in between. This CDR3 is CASSFSTDTREQYF. CDR3 bases: TGCGCCAGCAGCTTTTCGACAGACACACGGGAGCAGTACTTC.

This chain uses TRBV28 with TRBJ1-1; D not certain. Germline V gene sequence: CDR1 MDHEN, CDR2 SYDVKM. This CDR3 has 12 residues. V was pared by 2 bases and J by 5 bases, with 6 bases between. The CDR3 bases are TGTGCCAGCAGTTTACTAGATACTGAAGCTTTCTTT. Translated: CASSLLDTEAFF.

This rearrangement joins TRBV10-3 to TRBJ1-1, with TRBD1 matching 7 bases. The CDR3 runs 12 residues. With 10 bases clipped from V and 2 bases from J, the junction kept 4 bases outside the gene matches. Germline-derived CDR1 and CDR2 are ENHRY and SYGVKD. This CDR3 is CATRQGNTEAFF. The DNA for the CDR3 is TGTGCCACGCGACAGGGAAACACTGAAGCTTTCTTT.

This clone has just one count. The chain employs TRBV11-1 and TRBJ2-3; D uncertain. The CDR3 has 13 residues. Germline CDR1 and CDR2: SGHAT and FQDESV (reference sequence). Trimming removed 1 base at V and 2 bases at J, with 4 bases between. CDR3 nucleotides: TGTGCCAGCAGCTTAGACTTCACAGATACGCAGTATTTT. Amino acids: CASSLDFTDTQYF.

Concerning this clone: A junction boundary mismatches the germline segment, possibly from a read error. The chain uses TRBV5-1 and TRBJ2-3; D gene ambiguous. The germline CDR1 and CDR2 sequences are SGHRS and YFSETQ. The CDR3 is made up of 15 amino acids. This CDR3 reads CASILGGSVPDTQYF. The CDR3 nucleotides read TGCGCCAGCATCTTGGGTGGGTCGGTCCCAGATACGCAGTATTTT. The complete variable domain, with remaining parts taken from reference TRBV5-1 and TRBJ2-3, reads KAGVTQTPRYLIKTRGQQVTLSCSPISGHRSVSWYQQTPGQGLQFLFEYFSETQRNKGNFPGRFSGRQFSNSRSEMNVSTLELGDSALYLCASILGGSVPDTQYFGPGTRLTVL.

CDR3 DNA: TGTGCCAGCAGTTACAAGCGGGGGGGCCTTAATACGCAGTATTTT. This gives the protein CASSYKRGGLNTQYF. The V gene is TRBV6-5, the J gene TRBJ2-3; 10 nucleotides line up with TRBD2. The V and J ends lost 2 bases and 7 bases, in that order; junction bases with no gene match: 6. The germline V gene encodes CDR1 MNHEY and CDR2 SVGAGI. This CDR3 comprises 15 residues.

DNA of the CDR3: TGCGCCAGCAGCGAAACAGGGGCCGGCACTGAAGCTTTCTTT. It encodes CASSETGAGTEAFF. The genes are TRBV4-1 and TRBJ1-1, with 7 bases matching TRBD1. V gave up 5 bases and J gave up 4 bases; unmatched junction bases: 7. Per the germline V gene, CDR1 is MGHRA and CDR2 is YSYEKL. This CDR3 comprises 14 residues.

V usage is TRBV9 and J usage is TRBJ1-1, with TRBD1 as a possible D gene (5 bases). Deletions cut 3 bases from V and 6 bases from J, with 18 bases between. From germline, CDR1 is SGDLS and CDR2 YYNGEE. The CDR3 is 15 amino acids. CDR3 in amino acids: CASSEVGLPGSEAFF. CDR3 DNA: TGTGCCAGCAGCGAGGTGGGGCTTCCCGGGTCTGAAGCTTTCTTT.

The rearrangement joins TRBV5-1 to TRBJ2-2; the match to TRBD1 covers 8 bases. The CDR3 loop spans 16 amino acids. The trim removed 0 bases at V and 1 base at J, leaving 2 bases unmatched. Germline V gives CDR1 SGHRS, CDR2 YFSETQ. Here the CDR3 DNA reads TGCGCCAGCAGCTTGGCGGGGACAGGGAACACCGGGGAGCTGTTTTTT. Amino acid sequence: CASSLAGTGNTGELFF.

Only one count was recorded for this clone. This chain joins TRBV4-3 and TRBJ2-3, with 8 bases lining up with TRBD2. The CDR3 runs to 17 residues. Germline V gives CDR1 LGHNA, CDR2 YSLEER. V lost 0 bases and J lost 6; bases outside the gene matches: 11. CDR3 amino acids: CASSQDWSSGPRDTQYF. CDR3 coding DNA: TGCGCCAGCAGCCAAGATTGGTCTAGCGGGCCGAGGGATACGCAGTATTTT.

The gene calls are TRBV27 and TRBJ1-1, with unresolved D. V gave up 2 bases and J gave up 5 bases, with 6 bases separating them. This CDR3 region has 12 residues. From germline, CDR1 is MNHEY and CDR2 SMNVEV (reference sequence). Written as DNA, the CDR3 is TGTGCCAGCAGTTTAGTAGGGACTGAAGCTTTCTTT. Translating gives CASSLVGTEAFF.

This chain links TRBV11-1 with TRBJ2-1; 10 bases agree with TRBD2. This CDR3 has 15 residues. Trimming removed 5 bases from V and 4 bases from J; junction bases left unmatched: 5. In germline, CDR1 is SGHAT, CDR2 FQDESV (reference sequence). The CDR3 sequence: CASSPTSGVYNEQFF. The CDR3 nucleotides are TGTGCCAGCAGCCCTACTAGCGGGGTGTACAATGAGCAGTTCTTC.

The chain recombines TRBV7-2 with TRBJ2-2, with D uncertain. V was cut by 5 bases and J by 0 bases, with 10 bases left in between. Germline V gene lookup returns CDR1 SGHTA and CDR2 FQGNSA. The CDR3 totals 15 residues. This CDR3 reads CASSPAIANTGELFF. The CDR3 DNA reads as TGTGCCAGCAGCCCTGCAATTGCGAACACCGGGGAGCTGTTTTTT.

The V call is TRBV19, the J call TRBJ2-7; maybe TRBD1 (5 bases). Trimming removed 1 base at V and 0 bases at J, with 7 bases between. Germline CDR1 LNHDA, CDR2 SQIVND (reference sequence). CDR3 length: 14 amino acids. CDR3 protein: CASSIVGASYEQYF. CDR3 DNA: TGTGCCAGTAGTATAGTTGGGGCCTCCTACGAGCAGTACTTC.